This T cell receptor beta chain is drawn from a study of blood T cell repertoires in COVID-19. Overall study context: Nucleic acid was either cDNA or gDNA, and it came from T cells, B-cell-depleted T cells, or PBMCs.

The CDR3 runs 18 residues. This clone was seen once. Per the authors' pipeline: Reference gene primers were amplified, and this amplification served to estimate nucleated cell counts. Profiling relied on immunoSEQ multiplex PCR, and the TCRdb table lists in-frame clones only, not all of them. That table is the source of V, J and clone size, and D and trimming were worked out from the DNA. The sample comprises 110,000 to 150,000 clones, 80% to 90% of which are singletons, and 2.5% to 3% rests with the top ten. The receptor's source is a man between 60 and 75 years old with active or convalescent COVID-19. The sequenced sample consisted of peripheral blood. The chain couples TRBV21-1 to TRBJ1-5; the D call in the table, TRBD1, was not verified against the DNA. TRBV21-1 is a known pseudogene. The CDR3 reads CASSKALTGVWNNQPQHF. CDR3 bases: TGTGCCAGCAGCAAAGCGCTCACAGGGGTATGGAATAATCAGCCCCAGCATTTT.